The 17 T cell receptor beta chains below come from one sample, sequenced in a study of T cell changes during pregnancy in multiple sclerosis. The protocol was immunoSEQ multiplex PCR, while the TCRdb copy is restricted to in-frame clones and leaves out a portion. The profile shows some 44,000 clones, 70% to 90% of them singletons. The sequenced sample was CD4+ T cells from peripheral blood mononuclear cells, obtained after pregnancy. These receptors were taken from a female donor with multiple sclerosis, enrolled in a pregnancy study.

The gene calls are TRBV7-2 and TRBJ1-5, with TRBD1 as a possible D gene (6 bases). Germline V gene sequence: CDR1 SGHTA, CDR2 FQGNSA. V shed 5 bases and J shed 0 bases, with 11 bases lying between them. There are 15 residues in the CDR3. The CDR3, as DNA: TGTGCCAGCAGCCTTGGACAGTTTAGCAATCAGCCCCAGCATTTT. It specifies CASSLGQFSNQPQHF.

The chain joins TRBV28 to TRBJ1-2, with 10 bases lining up with TRBD1. CDR3 length equals 16 residues. The J segment lost 6 bases and the V segment lost 4 bases, leaving 11 bases of the junction unmatched. Germline V gene data show CDR1 as MDHEN and CDR2 as SYDVKM. The CDR3 DNA is TGTGCCAGCAGTTCGACAGGGGGCAATCATATGGATGGCTACACCTTC. This sequence encodes CASSSTGGNHMDGYTF.

This chain links TRBV5-4 with TRBJ1-4, with D unclear. Germline loops: CDR1 SGHNT, CDR2 YYREEE (reference sequence). V was cut by 0 bases and J by 5 bases, with 5 bases left in between. The CDR3 loop spans 13 amino acids. The CDR3 DNA follows: TGTGCCAGCAGCTTGGGCAGGAATGAAAAACTGTTTTTT. Amino acid sequence: CASSLGRNEKLFF.

The chain carries TRBV6-5 and TRBJ2-5; D remains unclear. The CDR3 covers 14 residues. CDR1 and CDR2 (germline): MNHEY, SVGAGI. The germline V and J ends were trimmed by 6 bases and 5 bases, with 16 bases remaining between them. The DNA for the CDR3 is TGTGCCAGCAGCAAAACGAGGCTCGGGGAGACCCAGTACTTC. It encodes CASSKTRLGETQYF.

This rearrangement joins TRBV21-1 to TRBJ2-1; the table's D call, TRBD2, has no DNA check behind it. TRBV21-1 is labeled a pseudogene. There are 15 residues in the CDR3. The CDR3 bases are TGTGGGAAGGGCGAGGGGGGGCCGGGTAAAAATGAGCAGTTCTTC. Translation gives CGKGEGGPGKNEQFF.

This chain joins TRBV18 and TRBJ1-4; 9 nucleotides agree with TRBD1. This CDR3 has 15 residues. The V gene's germline CDR1 is KGHSH and CDR2 LQKENI. The V segment lost 3 bases and the J segment 7 bases; nucleotides outside the gene matches: 6. Here the CDR3 reads CASSPGQGITEKLFF. The CDR3 coding sequence is TGTGCCAGCTCACCGGGACAGGGAATTACTGAAAAACTGTTTTTT.

This clone was recorded once. This chain joins TRBV28 and TRBJ1-1; D perhaps matches TRBD1 (5 bases). Trimming cost V 1 base and J 7 bases, with 10 bases left between them. This CDR3 spans 13 amino acids. CDR1 is MDHEN and CDR2 is SYDVKM in the germline V gene. The CDR3 sequence: CASSLSGRVEAFF. The CDR3 bases are TGTGCCAGCAGTTTATCTGGCAGGGTTGAAGCTTTCTTT.

The CDR3 here is CASSLDPGSPLHF. CDR3 DNA sequence: TGCGCCAGCAGCTTGGACCCGGGTTCACCCCTCCACTTT. The rearrangement links TRBV5-1 to TRBJ1-6, with no clear D. CDR3 length equals 13 residues. CDR1 is SGHRS and CDR2 is YFSETQ in the germline V gene. Trimming pared 0 bases from V and 9 bases from J, leaving 7 bases between.

J is TRBJ1-1 and V is TRBV6-1; 8 nucleotides match TRBD1. The ends lost 5 bases at V and 1 base at J; junction bases unmatched: 9. CDR1 and CDR2 (germline): MNHNS, SASEGT. The CDR3 sequence is 16 residues long. CDR3 nucleotide sequence: TGTGCCAGCAGTCAAGGCGGACAGGGCGCGAACACTGAAGCTTTCTTT. Translation: CASSQGGQGANTEAFF.

This clone was seen more than once but under ten times. A read error may produce the germline difference seen at one junction end. V usage is TRBV2 and J usage is TRBJ1-3; no clear D. This CDR3 is 13 amino acids long. CDR1 and CDR2 from the germline V gene are SNHLY and FYNNEI. The DNA for the CDR3 is TGTGCCAGCATTGAAACACAGGGAAACACCATATATTTT. This codes for CASIETQGNTIYF.

The table lists this clone with a count of one. The rearrangement joins TRBV5-6 to TRBJ1-1; D perhaps matches TRBD1 (6 bases). The CDR3 sequence is 12 residues long. V lost 2 bases, J lost 5 bases, and 7 bases lay in between. Germline V gene sequence: CDR1 SGHDT, CDR2 YYEEEE. CDR3 loop: CASSFDRTEAFF. DNA for the CDR3: TGTGCCAGCAGCTTTGACAGGACTGAAGCTTTCTTT.

This chain links TRBV11-1 with TRBJ2-3; 7 bases line up with TRBD2. The CDR3 spans 17 residues. Germline V gene data show CDR1 as SGHAT and CDR2 as FQDESV (reference sequence). Unmatched junction bases numbered 13, after V lost 5 bases and J lost 2 bases. The CDR3 here is CASSTQPTSELTDTQYF. CDR3 DNA: TGTGCCAGCAGCACGCAACCCACTAGCGAGCTCACAGATACGCAGTATTTT.

The V and J genes are TRBV27 and TRBJ2-1; 10 bases fit TRBD2. V shed 8 bases, J shed 3 bases, and the junction held 7 bases outside the gene matches. The CDR3 covers 15 residues. Germline assignment: CDR1 MNHEY and CDR2 SMNVEV (reference sequence). In nucleotides, the CDR3 is TGTGCCAGCGCCATAGCGGGGGGATACTACAATGAGCAGTTCTTC. Its translation is CASAIAGGYYNEQFF.

The V and J genes are TRBV5-5 and TRBJ1-4; the match to TRBD1 covers 11 bases. CDR1 is SGHKS, CDR2 YYEKEE, per germline (reference sequence). Unmatched junction bases numbered 10, after V lost 4 bases and J lost 8 bases. The CDR3 runs 16 residues. This chain's CDR3 is CASSQAGGTGGEKLFF. CDR3 nucleotide sequence: TGTGCCAGCAGCCAAGCAGGGGGGACAGGGGGAGAAAAACTGTTTTTT. Filled out from reference TRBV5-5 and TRBJ1-4, the complete variable domain reads DAGVTQSPTHLIKTRGQQVTLRCSPISGHKSVSWYQQVLGQGPQFIFQYYEKEERGRGNFPDRFSARQFPNYSSELNVNALLLGDSALYLCASSQAGGTGGEKLFFGSGTQLSVL.

The V and J genes are TRBV9 and TRBJ1-2, with TRBD1 identical over 8 bases. Germline V gene lookup returns CDR1 SGDLS and CDR2 YYNGEE. The CDR3 has 13 residues. Unmatched junction bases numbered 3, after V lost 5 bases and J lost 3 bases. The CDR3 sequence: CASRGQEYYGYTF. The CDR3 region has the DNA TGTGCCAGCAGGGGACAGGAGTACTATGGCTACACCTTC. The full variable domain, with the rest looked up from reference TRBV9 and TRBJ1-2, is DSGVTQTPKHLITATGQRVTLRCSPRSGDLSVYWYQQSLDQGLQFLIQYYNGEERAKGNILERFSAQQFPDLHSELNLSSLELGDSALYFCASRGQEYYGYTFGSGTRLTVV.

The chain uses TRBV11-2 and TRBJ2-2, with TRBD2 matching over 8 bases. V lost 5 bases to trimming and J lost 3 bases; unmatched junction nucleotides: 5. Per germline, CDR1 SGHAT and CDR2 FQNNGV. CDR3 length: 15 amino acids. The chain's CDR3 is CASSVAGGYTGELFF. In DNA, the CDR3 is TGTGCCAGCAGCGTCGCGGGGGGTTACACCGGGGAGCTGTTTTTT.

The CDR3 sequence is CASSPPQRGGTTDTQYF. Here the CDR3 DNA reads TGTGCCAGCTCACCACCCCAGCGGGGGGGGACCACAGATACGCAGTATTTT. The chain has TRBV18 and TRBJ2-3; 10 nucleotides line up with TRBD2. Germline V lookup: CDR1 KGHSH, CDR2 LQKENI. The CDR3 is made up of 17 amino acids. The V gene end was trimmed by 0 bases and the J gene end by 2 bases; junction bases not matched to a gene: 5. The full variable domain, completed using reference TRBV18 and TRBJ2-3, is NAGVMQNPRHLVRRRGQEARLRCSPMKGHSHVYWYRQLPEEGLKFMVYLQKENIIDESGMPKERFSAEFPKEGPSILRIQQVVRGDSAAYFCASSPPQRGGTTDTQYFGPGTRLTVL.